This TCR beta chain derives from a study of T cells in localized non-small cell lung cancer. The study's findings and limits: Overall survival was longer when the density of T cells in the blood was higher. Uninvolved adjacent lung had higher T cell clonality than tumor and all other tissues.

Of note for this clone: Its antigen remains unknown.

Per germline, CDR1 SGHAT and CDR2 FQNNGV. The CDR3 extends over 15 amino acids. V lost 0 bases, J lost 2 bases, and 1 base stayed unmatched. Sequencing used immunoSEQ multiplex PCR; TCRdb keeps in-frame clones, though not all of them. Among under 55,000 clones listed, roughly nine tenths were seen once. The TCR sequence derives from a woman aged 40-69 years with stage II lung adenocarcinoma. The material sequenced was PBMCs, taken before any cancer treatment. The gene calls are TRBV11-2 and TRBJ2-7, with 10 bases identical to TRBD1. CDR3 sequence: CASSLDGQGAYEQYF. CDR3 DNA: TGTGCCAGCAGCTTAGATGGACAGGGGGCCTACGAGCAGTACTTC. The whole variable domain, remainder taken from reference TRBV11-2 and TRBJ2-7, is EAGVAQSPRYKIIEKRQSVAFWCNPISGHATLYWYQQILGQGPKLLIQFQNNGVVDDSQLPKDRFSAERLKGVDSTLKIQPAKLEDSAVYLCASSLDGQGAYEQYFGPGTRLTVT.